These 31 T cell receptor beta chains originate from one sample sequenced in a study of T cell responses to AZD1222 COVID-19 vaccine. TCRdb's table, derived via immunoSEQ multiplex PCR, lists solely in-frame clones and lacks some. The sample has about 140,000 clones; approximately 90% are singletons. Sample: peripheral blood, taken on day 0 of AZD1222 vaccination. Receptor source: an adult in good health.

This clone was counted a few times. The chain recombines TRBV3-1 (or the pseudogene TRBV3-2) with TRBJ1-2; no clear D. The CDR3 contains 13 residues. The V end was cut by 0 bases, the J end by 5 bases, with 7 bases between. Germline loops: CDR1 LGHDT, CDR2 YNNKEL (reference sequence). The CDR3 loop reads CASSQDTAYGYTF. Written as DNA, the CDR3 is TGTGCCAGCAGCCAAGATACGGCTTATGGCTACACCTTC.

The chain carries TRBV14 and TRBJ2-5, with D possibly TRBD1 on 7 matching bases. CDR3 length: 14 amino acids. Trimming removed 3 bases from V and 7 bases from J, with 15 bases in between. Germline V CDR1 and CDR2: SGHDN, FVKESK. This CDR3 reads CASSQPGGRRTQYF. CDR3 DNA sequence: TGTGCCAGCAGCCAGCCAGGGGGGCGGCGGACCCAGTACTTC.

The rearrangement uses TRBV5-4 and TRBJ2-7; D may be TRBD1 or TRBD2 (6 bases each). Trimming left V 2 bases short and J 6 bases short, with 12 bases between. Germline CDR1 and CDR2: SGHNT and YYREEE (reference sequence). This CDR3 spans 13 amino acids. CDR3 sequence reads: CASSLTGAFEQYF. The CDR3 DNA reads TGTGCCAGCAGCTTAACGGGGGCTTTCGAGCAGTACTTC.

This chain uses TRBV10-3 with TRBJ2-5, with a possible D match to TRBD2 (5 bases). Germline CDR1 and CDR2: ENHRY and SYGVKD. V lost 0 bases and J 1 base, leaving 9 bases between the germline ends. This CDR3 spans 15 amino acids. In DNA form, the CDR3 reads TGTGCCATCAGTGAGTCCCAGCGGCCCCAAGAGACCCAGTACTTC. Protein sequence: CAISESQRPQETQYF.

The count of this clone is one. The V and J genes are TRBV4-2 and TRBJ2-2, with 12 bases that match TRBD2. The trim removed 0 bases at V and 6 bases at J, leaving 2 bases unmatched. The CDR3 extends over 16 amino acids. Germline V gives CDR1 LGHNA, CDR2 YNFKEQ. Here the CDR3 reads CASSQETSGSAGELFF. Here the CDR3 DNA reads TGTGCCAGCAGCCAAGAGACTAGCGGGAGTGCCGGGGAGCTGTTTTTT.

This rearrangement joins TRBV4-1 to TRBJ2-5; 7 nucleotides match TRBD1. In germline, CDR1 is MGHRA, CDR2 YSYEKL. V lost 0 bases to trimming and J lost 5 bases; unmatched junction nucleotides: 6. The CDR3 contains 15 residues. CDR3 amino acids: CASSQESYRGETQYF. The CDR3, as DNA: TGCGCCAGCAGCCAAGAGTCCTACAGGGGCGAGACCCAGTACTTC.

The chain uses TRBV3-1 (or the pseudogene TRBV3-2) and TRBJ2-5; the D is unclear. In germline, CDR1 is LGHDT, CDR2 YNNKEL (reference sequence). CDR3 size: 11 residues. Trimming took off 0 bases at V and 6 bases at J, with 2 bases between the two ends. The CDR3 spells CASSQEQTQYF. The CDR3 nucleotides are TGTGCCAGCAGCCAAGAACAGACCCAGTACTTC.

The chain employs TRBV13 and TRBJ2-1; 8 bases line up with TRBD1. V shed 0 bases, J shed 6 bases, and the junction held 4 bases outside the gene matches. Germline CDR1 reads PRHDT; CDR2 reads FYEKMQ (reference sequence). The CDR3 is 15 amino acids. CDR3 residues: CASSLGRGLGNEQFF. The CDR3 DNA sequence: TGTGCCAGCAGCTTAGGCAGGGGGCTAGGCAATGAGCAGTTCTTC.

The chain is built from TRBV19 and TRBJ1-1; TRBD1 might be the D (5 bases). Germline CDR1 and CDR2: LNHDA and SQIVND (reference sequence). V was trimmed by 1 base and J by 1 base, leaving 13 bases between them. The CDR3 loop spans 16 amino acids. CDR3 region: CASSIGQRQSNTEAFF. The CDR3, as DNA: TGTGCCAGTAGTATAGGCCAACGACAGTCGAACACTGAAGCTTTCTTT.

This clone turned up a few times. The J gene is TRBJ1-6, the V gene TRBV6-4; D is possibly TRBD1 (5 bases). The germline CDR1 and CDR2 sequences are MRHNA and SNTAGT. The CDR3 spans 14 residues. Trimming shortened V by 3 bases and J by 7 bases, and 10 bases separated the two germline ends. The CDR3: CASSESGGNSPLHF. In nucleotides, the CDR3 is TGTGCCAGCAGTGAATCTGGGGGGAATTCACCCCTCCACTTT.

In regard to this clone: The junction shows a germline mismatch at one end, possibly a read error. This chain joins TRBV11-3 and TRBJ1-4; D is perhaps TRBD1 (6 bases). The CDR3 runs 14 residues. Germline loops: CDR1 SGHNT, CDR2 YENEEA. The CDR3 here is CVSSRRGSNEKLFF. For the CDR3, the DNA is TGTGTCAGCAGCCGAAGGGGGTCTAATGAAAAACTGTTTTTT.

This clone was observed a single time. The V and J genes are TRBV10-2 and TRBJ1-2, with D uncertain. Germline CDR1 is WSHSY and CDR2 is SAAADI. Trimming removed 3 bases at V and 5 bases at J, with 13 bases between. The CDR3 has 14 residues. The CDR3 here is CASSDRAVGYGYTF. The CDR3 bases are TGCGCCAGCAGTGATAGGGCAGTGGGGTATGGCTACACCTTC.

The chain recombines TRBV7-9 with TRBJ2-7, with a tentative D call TRBD1 (5 bases). Germline loops: CDR1 SEHNR, CDR2 FQNEAQ (reference sequence). This CDR3 has 12 residues. Between the trimmed V and J ends, which lost 3 bases and 9 bases, there was a span of 12 bases. Here the CDR3 reads CASSLTVLRQYF. CDR3 bases: TGTGCCAGCAGCTTGACAGTCCTCCGGCAGTACTTC.

The V call is TRBV19, the J call TRBJ2-1; the D gene is possibly TRBD2 (6 bases). The CDR3 is 15 amino acids. Looked up from germline, CDR1 is LNHDA and CDR2 is SQIVND (reference sequence). With 5 bases removed from V and 0 bases from J, the gap between germline ends came to 11 bases. CDR3 bases: TGTGCCAGTAGTTTCGGCGGGGACTCCTACAATGAGCAGTTCTTC. As protein: CASSFGGDSYNEQFF.

In this sample, this clone turned up once. The chain uses TRBV11-3 and TRBJ2-5; tentatively, D is TRBD2 (6 bases). Per the germline V gene, CDR1 is SGHNT and CDR2 is YENEEA. V shed 4 bases and J shed 1 base, with 10 bases lying between them. The CDR3 totals 14 residues. The CDR3 spells CASSSRTIQETQYF. The CDR3 DNA reads as TGTGCCAGCAGCTCCCGGACTATCCAAGAGACCCAGTACTTC.

The J gene is TRBJ2-7, the V gene TRBV6-5; weak D call: TRBD2 (5 bases). The CDR3 extends over 13 amino acids. CDR1 MNHEY and CDR2 SVGAGI come from the germline V gene. V gave up 7 bases and J gave up 3 bases, with 13 bases separating them. Written as DNA, the CDR3 is TGTGCCAGCACCGAAAACCGGGACTACGAGCAGTACTTC. Protein sequence: CASTENRDYEQYF.

This chain uses TRBV6-2 or TRBV6-3 with TRBJ2-5; the D gene is possibly TRBD2 (5 bases). The CDR3 extends over 14 amino acids. V gave up 2 bases and J gave up 3 bases, with 10 bases separating them. The germline CDR1 and CDR2 sequences are MNHEY and SVGEGT. CDR3 loop: CASSYTSLKETQYF. The CDR3 DNA sequence: TGTGCCAGCAGTTACACTAGTTTAAAAGAGACCCAGTACTTC.

J is TRBJ2-7 and V is TRBV6-1; D unresolved. Looked up from germline, CDR1 is MNHNS and CDR2 is SASEGT. V was shortened by 1 base and J by 3 bases, with 7 bases between the two germline ends. The CDR3 loop spans 13 amino acids. This chain's CDR3 is CASSEGSNYEQYF. CDR3 DNA sequence: TGTGCCAGCAGTGAAGGGTCGAACTACGAGCAGTACTTC.

The chain couples TRBV5-1 to TRBJ1-1; no definite D call. CDR1 and CDR2 (germline): SGHRS, YFSETQ. Trimming removed 7 bases from V and 1 base from J, with 14 bases in between. This CDR3 has 14 amino acids. The CDR3 DNA reads as TGCGCCAGCTGGGAGGGCCCTACGAACACTGAAGCTTTCTTT. Its protein is CASWEGPTNTEAFF.

V is TRBV7-8 and J is TRBJ1-6, with D unclear. With 1 base removed from V and 9 bases from J, the gap between germline ends came to 10 bases. The V gene's germline CDR1 is SGHVS and CDR2 FQNEAQ. The CDR3 has 14 residues. This CDR3 reads CASSLEGVGSPLHF. The CDR3 nucleotides read TGTGCCAGCAGCTTAGAGGGAGTTGGTTCACCCCTCCACTTT.

This clone was observed a single time. The chain is built from TRBV4-3 and TRBJ1-2; D unclear. Looked up from germline, CDR1 is LGHNA and CDR2 is YSLEER. This CDR3 is 14 amino acids long. Trimming removed 4 bases at V and 6 bases at J, with 15 bases between. The CDR3 spells CASSRRLLTDGYTF. Written as DNA, the CDR3 is TGCGCCAGCAGCCGCAGACTCTTAACGGATGGCTACACCTTC.

This clone was recorded only once. In this CDR3 the conserved last residue, phenylalanine or tryptophan, is missing, so a read error is likely. V and J are TRBV30 and TRBJ1-1, with a tentative D call TRBD1 (5 bases). The V end was cut by 5 bases, the J end by 8 bases, with 18 bases between. Germline V gives CDR1 GTSNPN, CDR2 SVGIG (reference sequence). The CDR3 is 13 residues long. The CDR3 sequence is CAWAGTFRVEAFL. As DNA, the CDR3 is TGTGCCTGGGCCGGGACTTTTCGGGTCGAAGCTTTCCTT.

The V gene is TRBV7-8, the J gene TRBJ1-4; 7 bases are shared with TRBD1. Unmatched junction bases numbered 9, after V lost 6 bases and J lost 8 bases. The CDR3 loop spans 14 amino acids. From germline, CDR1 is SGHVS and CDR2 FQNEAQ. CDR3 amino acids: CASRWGQGDEKLFF. The CDR3 DNA sequence: TGTGCCAGCAGATGGGGTCAGGGGGACGAAAAACTGTTTTTT. The full variable domain, its missing parts supplied by reference TRBV7-8 and TRBJ1-4, is GAGVSQSPRYKVAKRGQDVALRCDPISGHVSLFWYQQALGQGPEFLTYFQNEAQLDKSGLPSDRFFAERPEGSVSTLKIQRTQQEDSAVYLCASRWGQGDEKLFFGSGTQLSVL.

The genes are TRBV6-1 and TRBJ2-3; 7 nucleotides agree with TRBD1. Trimming cost V 0 bases and J 3 bases; bases outside gene matches: 3. CDR3 length: 15 residues. The germline V gene encodes CDR1 MNHNS and CDR2 SASEGT. CDR3 in DNA: TGTGCCAGCAGTGAAGCCGGGACAGCGACAGATACGCAGTATTTT. The encoded protein is CASSEAGTATDTQYF.

The rearrangement uses TRBV7-2 and TRBJ2-1, with 7 positions matching TRBD2. This CDR3 region has 15 residues. Germline values: CDR1 SGHTA, CDR2 FQGNSA. V lost 1 base, J lost 0 bases, and 0 bases stayed unmatched. The CDR3 loop is CASSLERGSYNEQFF. The CDR3 DNA sequence: TGTGCCAGCAGCTTAGAGCGGGGCTCCTACAATGAGCAGTTCTTC.

The V gene is TRBV19, the J gene TRBJ2-7, with D unclear. V lost 3 bases, J lost 4 bases, and 10 bases lay in between. The germline V gene has CDR1 LNHDA and CDR2 SQIVND (reference sequence). The CDR3 sequence is 13 residues long. The CDR3 region is CASSIRELYEQYF. DNA of the CDR3: TGTGCCAGTAGTATCCGAGAACTATACGAGCAGTACTTC.

This sequence joins TRBV10-3 and TRBJ1-2; 12 bases map to TRBD1. The CDR3 is made up of 13 amino acids. Germline V gene sequence: CDR1 ENHRY, CDR2 SYGVKD. Trimming at V came to 4 bases and at J to 7 bases, leaving 1 base not matched to a gene. CDR3 sequence (DNA): TGTGCCATCAGTGTGGGACAGGGGGCTGGCTACACCTTC. This codes for CAISVGQGAGYTF.

DNA of the CDR3: TGTGCCAGCAGTTTTTCATTTGAGCAGTTCTTC. Its translation is CASSFSFEQFF. The chain combines TRBV12-3 or TRBV12-4 with TRBJ2-1; D ambiguous. The CDR3 covers 11 residues. Trimming removed 3 bases from V and 9 bases from J, with 6 bases in between.

The count of this clone is one. The chain couples TRBV19 to TRBJ2-2; 7 positions match TRBD2. After removal of 6 bases from V and 7 bases from J, the junction contained 5 bases not matched to a gene. Germline CDR1 is LNHDA and CDR2 is SQIVND (reference sequence). The length of the CDR3 is 13 residues. CDR3 residues: CASRRLAIGELFF. In DNA, the CDR3 is TGTGCCAGTAGGAGACTAGCCATCGGGGAGCTGTTTTTT.

The chain carries TRBV25-1 and TRBJ1-1; D is possibly TRBD1 (6 bases). V gave up 10 bases and J gave up 1 base, with 13 bases separating them. The CDR3 contains 13 residues. Germline V gene data show CDR1 as MGHDK and CDR2 as SYGVNS. The chain's CDR3 is CATQGFRNTEAFF. DNA for the CDR3: TGTGCCACTCAGGGGTTTCGGAACACTGAAGCTTTCTTT.

This chain connects TRBV21-1 to TRBJ2-1; the D call in the table, TRBD2, was not verified against the DNA. TRBV21-1 is marked as a pseudogene. This CDR3 has 17 residues. This chain's CDR3 is CASSKDLPAAGVNEQFF. Here the CDR3 DNA reads TGTGCCAGCAGCAAAGACCTACCGGCAGCGGGAGTGAATGAGCAGTTCTTC.